This TCR beta chain derives from a study of T cell repertoires in aging, cancer and after chemotherapy. Background on the study: Donor ages fell into six groups from 30 or younger up to 70 or older. Roughly 9.3 million TCR reads made up the full dataset. Study-wide results and limits: In cancer patients, declining TCR diversity with age involved lost richness and lost evenness. Across the chemotherapy interval, each cancer cohort showed higher median generation probability, suggesting thymic rebound.

On this clonotype itself: As yet, its antigen is unknown.

The template was genomic DNA from peripheral blood, not RNA. Trimming pared 8 bases from V and 6 bases from J, leaving 22 bases between. The CDR3 is made up of 15 amino acids. In germline, CDR1 is MNHEY, CDR2 SVGAGI. A mixed TRB-A/B primer pool amplified rearranged TRB by multiplex touch-down PCR. TCRdb passed the multiplex PCR reads through MiXCR, listing each CDR3 protein once. The profile covers 4,000 to 4,500 distinct CDR3 sequences, with roughly 24% appearing a single time and approximately 14% taken by the ten largest. The chain combines TRBV6-5 with TRBJ1-2; D is uncertain. The sequence was obtained from a human donor with a solid tumor. Source material: blood. As DNA, the CDR3 is TGTGCCAGCGGCCATCCACGGGCCCAGAGTAATGGCTACACCTTC. Encoded protein: CASGHPRAQSNGYTF.